This T cell receptor beta chain was found in a study of blood T cell repertoires in COVID-19. Study-level information: Sites in the United States, Italy and Spain provided acute and convalescent COVID-19 samples.

Germline V lookup: CDR1 LGHNT, CDR2 FRNRAP. Trimming cost V 1 base and J 9 bases, with 13 bases left between them. This CDR3 comprises 14 residues. The repertoire was sequenced with immunoSEQ multiplex PCR; TCRdb's copy has only in-frame clones and lacks some. The table has 250,000 or so clones, roughly nine tenths seen once; the top ten hold 8.5% to 9%. Sequencing was carried out using peripheral blood. This sequence originates from a man aged 40-55 years with active or convalescent COVID-19. The rearrangement uses TRBV12-5 and TRBJ2-1; weak D call: TRBD2 (6 bases). The CDR3 spells CASGLAPLGGEQFF. Written as DNA, the CDR3 is TGTGCTAGTGGTTTGGCCCCGTTGGGGGGTGAGCAGTTCTTC.